These 8 T cell receptor beta chains came from one sample sequenced in a study of T-cell memory formation after mild COVID-19. Each CDR3 protein gets one entry after TCRdb re-called the 5' RACE reads with MiXCR. The sample has 350,000 to 550,000 distinct CDR3 sequences, over 15% seen once. Sequenced input: PBMCs or a T cell subset sorted from them (not recorded which). Every receptor here comes from a man between 18 and 29 years old who had mild COVID-19 (a few samples of this study predate the infection). Cell type and time point are not known.

The rearrangement joins TRBV18 to TRBJ2-2; possibly TRBD2 for D (7 bases). The CDR3 contains 17 residues. The V gene's germline CDR1 is KGHSH and CDR2 LQKENI. V gave up 6 bases and J gave up 2 bases, with 19 bases separating them. CDR3 residues: CASSPAFGGANTGELFF. The CDR3 DNA is TGTGCCAGCTCCCCCGCATTTGGGGGGGCCAACACCGGGGAGCTGTTTTTT.

The chain has TRBV25-1 and TRBJ2-2; D possibly corresponds to TRBD2 (6 bases). CDR1 and CDR2 from the germline V gene are MGHDK and SYGVNS. V lost 5 bases to trimming and J lost 4 bases, with 11 bases between them. The CDR3 sequence is 14 residues long. This CDR3 reads CASSPRTITGELFF. The CDR3 DNA is TGTGCCAGCAGTCCTAGGACTATCACCGGGGAGCTGTTTTTT.

The rearrangement links TRBV6-2 or TRBV6-3 to TRBJ1-4; D is unclear. This CDR3 has 16 amino acids. V was trimmed by 2 bases and J by 8 bases, leaving 18 bases between them. Germline CDR1 and CDR2: MNHEY and SVGEGT. The CDR3 protein is CASSYPEGIRSEKLFF. CDR3 nucleotide sequence: TGTGCCAGCAGTTACCCCGAGGGAATTCGAAGCGAAAAACTGTTTTTT.

This clonotype was seen only a few times. This chain joins TRBV12-3 or TRBV12-4 and TRBJ2-7, with 10 bases lining up with TRBD1. V shed 2 bases and J 2 bases; nucleotides not matched to a gene: 3. The CDR3 covers 15 residues. For the CDR3, the DNA is TGTGCCAGCAGTTTATCTGGGACAGGGGCCTACGAGCAGTACTTC. Amino acids: CASSLSGTGAYEQYF.

This clonotype came up a few times. The chain links TRBV5-1 to TRBJ2-1, with 8 bases identical to TRBD2. Losses at the gene ends were 2 bases for V and 7 bases for J; bases not matched to a gene: 11. Germline CDR1 is SGHRS and CDR2 is YFSETQ. The CDR3 totals 16 residues. The CDR3 nucleotides are TGCGCCAGCAGCTTAGGGGCGGGGGGACGTATGAATGAGCAGTTCTTC. Residues: CASSLGAGGRMNEQFF.

This clonotype was detected many times. The chain is built from TRBV25-1 and TRBJ1-1; D gene unclear. V was clipped by 0 bases and J by 1 base, with 6 bases between them. Germline V CDR1 and CDR2: MGHDK, SYGVNS. The CDR3 is 14 amino acids. Here the CDR3 DNA reads TGTGCCAGCAGTGAATATAGACAGAACACTGAAGCTTTCTTT. As protein: CASSEYRQNTEAFF.

The rearrangement uses TRBV7-6 and TRBJ1-5; D is undetermined. The CDR3 sequence is 13 residues long. Germline V gives CDR1 SGHVS, CDR2 FNYEAQ. V lost 4 bases, J lost 0 bases, and 4 bases lay in between. In DNA, the CDR3 is TGTGCCAGCAGCTCTAATAGCAATCAGCCCCAGCATTTT. It translates to CASSSNSNQPQHF.

The chain recombines TRBV7-9 with TRBJ1-2, with a weak D call TRBD1 (5 bases). V was pared by 8 bases and J by 6 bases, with 16 bases between. The CDR3 covers 13 residues. Germline CDR1 is SEHNR and CDR2 is FQNEAQ (reference sequence). CDR3 region: CASSRGEGNGYTF. CDR3 bases: TGTGCCAGCTCGCGGGGGGAAGGGAATGGCTACACCTTC.